Listed here are 21 T cell receptor beta chains from one sample, sequenced in a study of T cells in Graves' hyperthyroidism and ophthalmopathy. Using RNA transcripts as the source, TCR beta CDR3 regions were amplified. With the HTBI primer set, the TCR CDR3 went through a first round of RT-PCR. Each CDR3 protein is one row after TCRdb ran MiXCR on the multiplex PCR reads. The table shows some 460,000 distinct CDR3 sequences, with less than 20% occurring only once. The sample comprised blood. The receptors were gathered from a woman under 30 with Graves' hyperthyroidism.

The rearrangement links TRBV5-5 to TRBJ2-2; 8 nucleotides line up with TRBD1. The CDR3 extends over 17 amino acids. Germline lookup yields CDR1 SGHKS and CDR2 YYEKEE (reference sequence). Losses at the gene ends were 4 bases for V and 1 base for J; bases not matched to a gene: 9. The CDR3 DNA sequence: TGTGCCAGCAGCATCCTCAACAGGGGGTGGAACACCGGGGAGCTGTTTTTT. This gives the protein CASSILNRGWNTGELFF.

This clonotype was detected only a few times. The V call is TRBV6-1, the J call TRBJ1-2; no clear D gene. The CDR3 covers 15 residues. Germline V CDR1 and CDR2: MNHNS, SASEGT. Between the trimmed V and J ends, which lost 1 base and 4 bases, there was a span of 13 bases. This CDR3 reads CASSEVEGPPYGYTF. In DNA form, the CDR3 reads TGTGCCAGCAGTGAAGTCGAAGGACCTCCCTATGGCTACACCTTC.

In its sample, this clonotype was seen a few times. The chain is built from TRBV19 and TRBJ2-7, with 10 bases identical to TRBD1. V lost 7 bases and J lost 2; bases outside the gene matches: 5. Germline lookup yields CDR1 LNHDA and CDR2 SQIVND (reference sequence). CDR3 length equals 14 residues. The CDR3 DNA sequence: TGTGCCAGTATTAGGACAGGGGGGGCCTACGAGCAGTACTTC. It yields the protein CASIRTGGAYEQYF.

A remark on this clonotype: A much larger clone is a single base away; this may be a read error. The chain uses TRBV29-1 and TRBJ2-7; 10 bases are shared with TRBD1. Germline values: CDR1 SQVTM, CDR2 ANQGSEA. Losses at the gene ends were 7 bases for V and 9 bases for J; bases not matched to a gene: 9. The CDR3 consists of 12 residues. This CDR3 reads CSAGGTGVGQYF. The CDR3 nucleotides are TGCAGCGCTGGCGGGACAGGGGTCGGGCAGTACTTC.

At least ten counts were recorded for this clonotype. A much larger clone differs from this one at a single base, so this may be a read error. The chain links TRBV6-1 to TRBJ1-5; no clear D gene. Trimming took off 2 bases at V and 6 bases at J, with 5 bases between the two ends. Germline V gene data show CDR1 as MNHNS and CDR2 as SASEGT. CDR3 length: 12 residues. As DNA, the CDR3 is TGTGCCAGCAGTGAAAAGGGTCAGCCCCAGCATTTT. Protein product: CASSEKGQPQHF.

This clonotype has a count of ten or more. The chain recombines TRBV12-3 or TRBV12-4 with TRBJ1-4; D unclear. V lost 7 bases and J 0 bases, leaving 12 bases between the germline ends. The CDR3 is 15 amino acids. In DNA form, the CDR3 reads TGTGCCAGCACCCATAATGAAGCAACTAATGAAAAACTGTTTTTT. It specifies CASTHNEATNEKLFF.

On this clonotype itself: A much bigger clone sits one base away, suggesting this may be a read error. The J gene is TRBJ2-1, the V gene TRBV15; D ambiguous. Germline V lookup: CDR1 LNHNV, CDR2 YYDKDF (reference sequence). This CDR3 is built from 13 residues. In DNA, the CDR3 is TGTGCCGCCAGCTCGCGCCCGGTATGGGAGCAGTTCTTC. Translating it yields CAASSRPVWEQFF.

This clonotype turned up a few times. The CDR3 spells CASSLVYRGDGGELFF. The CDR3 bases are TGCGCCAGCAGCTTGGTTTACAGGGGAGACGGCGGGGAGCTGTTTTTT. The rearrangement uses TRBV5-1 and TRBJ2-2; 7 bases are shared with TRBD1. The CDR3 is 16 residues long. V lost 0 bases and J lost 7; bases outside the gene matches: 9. CDR1 is SGHRS and CDR2 is YFSETQ in the germline V gene.

This clonotype was recorded many times. The chain uses TRBV2 and TRBJ2-5; perhaps TRBD2 as D (5 bases). The CDR3 extends over 15 amino acids. Germline V gene lookup returns CDR1 SNHLY and CDR2 FYNNEI. V was clipped by 7 bases and J by 3 bases, with 18 bases between them. This CDR3 reads CASTVRRGLEETQYF. In DNA form, the CDR3 reads TGTGCCAGCACCGTGCGGCGCGGGCTGGAAGAGACCCAGTACTTC.

The chain couples TRBV7-6 to TRBJ2-3; 9 bases fit TRBD1. CDR3 size: 16 residues. V gave up 7 bases and J gave up 4 bases; unmatched junction bases: 12. Germline V lookup: CDR1 SGHVS, CDR2 FNYEAQ. CDR3 DNA sequence: TGTGCCAGCAACAAAGGACCGGGACAGGGTGCAGATACGCAGTATTTT. Its translation: CASNKGPGQGADTQYF.

This clonotype has a handful of counts. V usage is TRBV4-1 and J usage is TRBJ2-1; 9 bases match TRBD2. Losses at the gene ends were 4 bases for V and 7 bases for J; bases not matched to a gene: 14. This CDR3 spans 17 amino acids. Per germline, CDR1 MGHRA and CDR2 YSYEKL. This chain's CDR3 is CASSPISAGLAMNEQFF. In DNA form, the CDR3 reads TGCGCCAGCAGCCCGATAAGCGCCGGACTAGCGATGAATGAGCAGTTCTTC.

The gene calls are TRBV12-3 or TRBV12-4 and TRBJ1-3; 7 bases agree with TRBD1. This CDR3 contains 15 residues. After removal of 3 bases from V and 3 bases from J, the junction contained 5 bases not matched to a gene. The CDR3: CASSLGQQFGNTIYF. The DNA of the CDR3 is TGTGCCAGCAGTTTGGGACAGCAATTTGGAAACACCATATATTTT.

This clonotype occurred many times. V usage is TRBV11-2 and J usage is TRBJ1-3; a possible D gene is TRBD1 (6 bases). CDR1 and CDR2 (germline): SGHAT, FQNNGV. The CDR3 is made up of 17 amino acids. Trimming pared 5 bases from V and 0 bases from J, leaving 17 bases between. Here the CDR3 reads CASSLNRDTFSGNTIYF. The CDR3 coding sequence is TGTGCCAGCAGCCTAAACCGGGACACATTCTCTGGAAACACCATATATTTT. The full variable domain, its missing parts supplied by reference TRBV11-2 and TRBJ1-3, is EAGVAQSPRYKIIEKRQSVAFWCNPISGHATLYWYQQILGQGPKLLIQFQNNGVVDDSQLPKDRFSAERLKGVDSTLKIQPAKLEDSAVYLCASSLNRDTFSGNTIYFGEGSWLTVV.

This clonotype was detected many times. This chain uses TRBV28 with TRBJ2-7; 10 bases are a match to TRBD1. J lost 5 bases, V lost 6 bases, and 4 bases had no gene match. This CDR3 is 13 amino acids long. Germline loops: CDR1 MDHEN, CDR2 SYDVKM. In DNA, the CDR3 is TGTGCCAGCAGGGGGACAGGGGTAAACGAGCAGTACTTC. It encodes CASRGTGVNEQYF.

The gene calls are TRBV28 and TRBJ1-1, with no clear D. Per germline, CDR1 MDHEN and CDR2 SYDVKM. The CDR3 spans 15 residues. V was trimmed by 3 bases and J by 1 base, leaving 12 bases between them. The CDR3 protein is CASSFVQTGNTEAFF. The CDR3 DNA reads TGTGCCAGCAGTTTCGTACAGACGGGGAACACTGAAGCTTTCTTT.

This clonotype came up many times. This sequence joins TRBV5-1 and TRBJ2-1, with 8 nucleotides matching TRBD2. In germline, CDR1 is SGHRS, CDR2 YFSETQ. V was pared by 4 bases and J by 2 bases, with 5 bases of the junction left unmatched. CDR3 size: 15 residues. This CDR3 is CASSTTGLAYNEQFF. The DNA of the CDR3 is TGCGCCAGCAGCACCACGGGACTAGCCTACAATGAGCAGTTCTTC.

In this sample, this clonotype turned up a few times. This sequence joins TRBV6-5 and TRBJ1-2, with D perhaps TRBD1 (5 bases). The CDR3 has 14 amino acids. CDR1 is MNHEY and CDR2 is SVGAGI in the germline V gene. Trimming took 0 bases from V and 4 from J, leaving 9 bases between them. CDR3 sequence (DNA): TGTGCCAGCAGTTACTCCGGGGACCGCTATGGCTACACCTTC. It encodes CASSYSGDRYGYTF.

At least ten counts were recorded for this clonotype. The chain joins TRBV30 to TRBJ1-2; no definite D call. This CDR3 is built from 12 residues. V lost 4 bases to trimming and J lost 6 bases, with 12 bases between them. The germline gives CDR1 GTSNPN, CDR2 SVGIG (reference sequence). CDR3 amino acids: CAWKPGMHGYTF. The DNA for the CDR3 is TGTGCCTGGAAGCCAGGAATGCATGGCTACACCTTC.

Ten or more counts support this clonotype. CDR3 coding DNA: TGCAGTGCAATACAGGATAGCAATCAGCCCCAGCATTTT. It is translated as CSAIQDSNQPQHF. The chain carries TRBV20-1 and TRBJ1-5, with D possibly being TRBD1 (5 bases). The CDR3 runs 13 residues. The germline CDR1 and CDR2 sequences are DFQATT and SNEGSKA (reference sequence). The V end lost 6 bases, the J end lost 0 bases, and 9 bases lay between the germline ends.

This clonotype was seen many times. The chain employs TRBV20-1 and TRBJ1-5; 8 bases align to TRBD1. This CDR3 has 17 amino acids. CDR1 is DFQATT, CDR2 SNEGSKA, per germline (reference sequence). The trim removed 5 bases at V and 9 bases at J, leaving 21 bases unmatched. Here the CDR3 reads CSAGGQGALYSNGPQHF. DNA of the CDR3: TGCAGTGCTGGTGGGCAGGGGGCCCTGTATAGCAATGGGCCCCAGCATTTT.

The chain combines TRBV7-9 with TRBJ2-3; TRBD2 might be the D (6 bases). The CDR3 contains 14 residues. Trimming removed 1 base from V and 4 bases from J, with 9 bases in between. CDR1 SEHNR and CDR2 FQNEAQ come from the germline V gene (reference sequence). The CDR3 DNA reads as TGTGCCAGCAGCTTAGGGATAGCGGCAGATACGCAGTATTTT. This sequence encodes CASSLGIAADTQYF.